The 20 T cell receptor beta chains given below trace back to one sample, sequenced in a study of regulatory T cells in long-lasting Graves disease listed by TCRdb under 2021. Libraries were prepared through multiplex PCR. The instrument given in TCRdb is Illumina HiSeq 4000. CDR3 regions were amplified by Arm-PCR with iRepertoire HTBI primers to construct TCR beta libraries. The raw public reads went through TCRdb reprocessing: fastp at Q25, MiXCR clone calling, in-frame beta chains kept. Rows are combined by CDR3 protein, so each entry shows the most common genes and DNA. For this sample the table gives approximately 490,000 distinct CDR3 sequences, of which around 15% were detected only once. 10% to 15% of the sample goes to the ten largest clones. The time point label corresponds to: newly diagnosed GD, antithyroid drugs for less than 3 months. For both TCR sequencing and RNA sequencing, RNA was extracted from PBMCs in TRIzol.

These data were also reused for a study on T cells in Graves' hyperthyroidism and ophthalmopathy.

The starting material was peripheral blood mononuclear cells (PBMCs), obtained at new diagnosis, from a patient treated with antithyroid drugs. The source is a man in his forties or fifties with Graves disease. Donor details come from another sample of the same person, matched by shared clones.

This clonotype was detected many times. CDR3 bases: TGTGCCAGCAGCTTAGTTGGGGACAGAGGACAAGAGACCCAGTACTTC. This encodes CASSLVGDRGQETQYF. The chain employs TRBV7-9 and TRBJ2-5, with 7 positions matching TRBD1. Germline V gives CDR1 SEHNR, CDR2 FQNEAQ (reference sequence). The CDR3 extends over 16 amino acids. V shed 1 base and J 2 bases; nucleotides not matched to a gene: 7.

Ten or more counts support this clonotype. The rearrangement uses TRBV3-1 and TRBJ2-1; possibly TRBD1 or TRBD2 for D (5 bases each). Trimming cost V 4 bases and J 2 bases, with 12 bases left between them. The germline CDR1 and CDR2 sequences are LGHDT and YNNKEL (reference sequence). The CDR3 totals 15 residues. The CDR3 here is CASSRGAMPYNEQFF. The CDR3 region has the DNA TGTGCCAGCAGCCGAGGGGCCATGCCCTACAATGAGCAGTTCTTC.

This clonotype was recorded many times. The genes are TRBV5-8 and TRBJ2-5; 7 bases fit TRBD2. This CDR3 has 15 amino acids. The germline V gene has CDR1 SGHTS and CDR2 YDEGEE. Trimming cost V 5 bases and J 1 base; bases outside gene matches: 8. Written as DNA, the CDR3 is TGTGCCAGCAGTAGAGGACTAGTAGGCCAAGAGACCCAGTACTTC. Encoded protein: CASSRGLVGQETQYF.

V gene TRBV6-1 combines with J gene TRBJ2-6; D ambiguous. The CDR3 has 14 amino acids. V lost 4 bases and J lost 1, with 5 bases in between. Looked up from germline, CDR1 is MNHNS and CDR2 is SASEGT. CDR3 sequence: CASSGMSGANVLTF. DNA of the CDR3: TGTGCCAGCAGTGGGATGTCTGGGGCCAACGTCCTGACTTTC.

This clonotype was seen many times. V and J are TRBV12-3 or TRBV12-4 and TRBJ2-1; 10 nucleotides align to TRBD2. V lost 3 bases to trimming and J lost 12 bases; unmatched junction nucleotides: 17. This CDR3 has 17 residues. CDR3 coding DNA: TGTGCCAGCAGTTTGGTCTCTCCGAAGCGTAGCGGGAGGAGGCAGTTCTTC. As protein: CASSLVSPKRSGRRQFF.

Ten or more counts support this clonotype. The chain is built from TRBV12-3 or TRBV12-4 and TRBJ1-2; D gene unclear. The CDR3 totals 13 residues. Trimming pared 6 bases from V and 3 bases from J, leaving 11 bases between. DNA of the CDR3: TGTGCCAGCAGCCGTGGACCGGACTATGGCTACACCTTC. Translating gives CASSRGPDYGYTF.

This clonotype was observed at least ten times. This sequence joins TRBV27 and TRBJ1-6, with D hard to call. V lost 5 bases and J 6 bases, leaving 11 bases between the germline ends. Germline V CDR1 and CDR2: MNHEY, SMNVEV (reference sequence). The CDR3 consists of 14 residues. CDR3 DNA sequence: TGTGCCAGCAGTCGGGGTCCTCTTAATTCACCCCTCCACTTT. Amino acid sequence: CASSRGPLNSPLHF.

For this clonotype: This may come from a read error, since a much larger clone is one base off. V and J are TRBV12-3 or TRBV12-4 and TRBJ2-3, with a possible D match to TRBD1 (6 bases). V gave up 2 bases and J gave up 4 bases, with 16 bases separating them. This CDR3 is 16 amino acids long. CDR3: CASSLSRQGSADTQYF. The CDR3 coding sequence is TGTGCCAGCAGTTTATCCCGGCAGGGGTCCGCAGATACGCAGTATTTT.

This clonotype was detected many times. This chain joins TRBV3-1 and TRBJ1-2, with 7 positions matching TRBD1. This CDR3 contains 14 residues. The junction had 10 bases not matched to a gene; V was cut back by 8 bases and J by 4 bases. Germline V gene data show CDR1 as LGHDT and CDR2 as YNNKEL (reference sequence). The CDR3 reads CASDNRGRGYGYTF. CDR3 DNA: TGTGCCAGCGACAACAGGGGACGGGGCTATGGCTACACCTTC.

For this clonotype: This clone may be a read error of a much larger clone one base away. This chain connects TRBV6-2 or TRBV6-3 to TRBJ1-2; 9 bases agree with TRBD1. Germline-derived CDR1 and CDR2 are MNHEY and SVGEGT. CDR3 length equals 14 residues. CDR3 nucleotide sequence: TGTGCCAGCAGTTCCGGGACAGGGAACTATGACTACACCTTC. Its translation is CASSSGTGNYDYTF.

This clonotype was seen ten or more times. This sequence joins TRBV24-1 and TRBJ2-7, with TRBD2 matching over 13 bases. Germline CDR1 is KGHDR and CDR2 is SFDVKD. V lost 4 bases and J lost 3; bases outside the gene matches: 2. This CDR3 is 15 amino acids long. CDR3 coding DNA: TGTGCCACCAGTGACCGGACTAGCGGGGGCTACGAGCAGTACTTC. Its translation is CATSDRTSGGYEQYF.

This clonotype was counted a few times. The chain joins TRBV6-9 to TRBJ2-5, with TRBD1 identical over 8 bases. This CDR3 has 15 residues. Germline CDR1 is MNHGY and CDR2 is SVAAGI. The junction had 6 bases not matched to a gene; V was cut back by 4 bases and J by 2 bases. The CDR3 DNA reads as TGTGCCAGCAGTTTAGGACAGGGCATGCAAGAGACCCAGTACTTC. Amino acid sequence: CASSLGQGMQETQYF.

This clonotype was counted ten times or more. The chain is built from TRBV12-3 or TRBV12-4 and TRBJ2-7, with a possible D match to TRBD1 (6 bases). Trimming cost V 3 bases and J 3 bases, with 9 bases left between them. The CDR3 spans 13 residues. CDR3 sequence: CASSFQGIYEQYF. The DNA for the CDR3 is TGTGCCAGCAGTTTCCAGGGGATCTACGAGCAGTACTTC.

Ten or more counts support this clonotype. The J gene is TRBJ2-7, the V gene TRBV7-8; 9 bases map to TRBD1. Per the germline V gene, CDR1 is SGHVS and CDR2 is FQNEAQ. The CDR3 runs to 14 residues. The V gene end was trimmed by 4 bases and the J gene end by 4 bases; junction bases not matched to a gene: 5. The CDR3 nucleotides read TGTGCCAGCAGCTCCCGGGACAGGGCTTACGAGCAGTACTTC. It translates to CASSSRDRAYEQYF.

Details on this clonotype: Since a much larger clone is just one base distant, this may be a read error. The CDR3 is CASSYTDGGVQFF. The CDR3 DNA sequence: TGTGCCAGCAGTTATACGGACGGAGGTGTGCAGTTCTTC. This chain links TRBV6-5 with TRBJ2-1, with a weak D call TRBD2 (5 bases). The CDR3 runs to 13 residues. Trimming stripped 3 bases from V and 12 bases from J, with 15 bases between. Germline V CDR1 and CDR2: MNHEY, SVGAGI.

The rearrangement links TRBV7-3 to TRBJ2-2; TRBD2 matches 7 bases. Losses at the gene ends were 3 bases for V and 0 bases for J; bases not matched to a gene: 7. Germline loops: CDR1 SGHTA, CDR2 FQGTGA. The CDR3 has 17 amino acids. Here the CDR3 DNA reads TGTGCCAGCAGCTTGAATAGCGGGCACGCGAACACCGGGGAGCTGTTTTTT. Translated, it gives CASSLNSGHANTGELFF.

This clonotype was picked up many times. CDR3 sequence reads: CASSIRTGDYGYTF. DNA of the CDR3: TGCGCCAGCAGCATCCGGACAGGGGACTATGGCTACACCTTC. The rearrangement links TRBV5-1 to TRBJ1-2, with TRBD1 matching 9 bases. The CDR3 sequence is 14 residues long. J gave up 3 bases and V 4 bases, and 4 bases lay outside the gene matches. Germline assignment: CDR1 SGHRS and CDR2 YFSETQ. Drawing the rest from reference TRBV5-1 and TRBJ1-2, the complete variable domain is KAGVTQTPRYLIKTRGQQVTLSCSPISGHRSVSWYQQTPGQGLQFLFEYFSETQRNKGNFPGRFSGRQFSNSRSEMNVSTLELGDSALYLCASSIRTGDYGYTFGSGTRLTVV.

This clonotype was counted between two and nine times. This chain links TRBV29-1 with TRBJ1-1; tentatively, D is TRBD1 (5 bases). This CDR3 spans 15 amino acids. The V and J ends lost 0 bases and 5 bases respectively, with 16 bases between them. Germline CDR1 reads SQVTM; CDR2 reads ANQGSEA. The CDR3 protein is CSVEDLGRRVTEAFF. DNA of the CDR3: TGCAGCGTTGAAGATCTGGGACGGAGGGTAACTGAAGCTTTCTTT.

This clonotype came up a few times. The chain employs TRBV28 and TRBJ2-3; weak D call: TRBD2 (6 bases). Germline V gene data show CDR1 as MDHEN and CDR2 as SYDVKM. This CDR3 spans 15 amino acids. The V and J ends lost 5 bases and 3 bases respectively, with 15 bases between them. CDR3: CASSDYGGRTDTQYF. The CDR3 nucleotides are TGTGCCAGCAGTGATTATGGGGGGAGGACAGATACGCAGTATTTT.

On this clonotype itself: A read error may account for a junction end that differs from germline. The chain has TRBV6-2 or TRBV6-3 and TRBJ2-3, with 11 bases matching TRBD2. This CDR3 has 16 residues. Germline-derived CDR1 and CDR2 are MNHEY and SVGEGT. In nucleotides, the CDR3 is TGTGCCAGCAGTTATACTAGCGGGAGTATGACAGATTCGCAGTATTTT. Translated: CASSYTSGSMTDSQYF.